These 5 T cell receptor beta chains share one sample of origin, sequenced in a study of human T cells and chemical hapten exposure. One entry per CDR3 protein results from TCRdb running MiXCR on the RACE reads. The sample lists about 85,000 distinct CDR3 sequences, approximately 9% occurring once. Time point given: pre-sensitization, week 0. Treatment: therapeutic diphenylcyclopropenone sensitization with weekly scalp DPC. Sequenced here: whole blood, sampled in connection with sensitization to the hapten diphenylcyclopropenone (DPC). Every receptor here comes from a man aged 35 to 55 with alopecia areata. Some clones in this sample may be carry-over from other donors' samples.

The CDR3 bases are TGTGCCAGCAGTTACAGGGCCCAAGAGACCCAGTACTTC. This encodes CASSYRAQETQYF. V usage is TRBV7-3 and J usage is TRBJ2-5, with D maybe TRBD1 (6 bases). Trimming removed 6 bases at V and 1 base at J, with 9 bases between. Per germline, CDR1 SGHTA and CDR2 FQGTGA. The CDR3 has 13 amino acids. The full variable domain, rest sourced from reference TRBV7-3 and TRBJ2-5, is GAGVSQTPSNKVTEKGKYVELRCDPISGHTALYWYRQSLGQGPEFLIYFQGTGAADDSGLPNDRFFAVRPEGSVSTLKIQRTERGDSAVYLCASSYRAQETQYFGPGTRLLVL.

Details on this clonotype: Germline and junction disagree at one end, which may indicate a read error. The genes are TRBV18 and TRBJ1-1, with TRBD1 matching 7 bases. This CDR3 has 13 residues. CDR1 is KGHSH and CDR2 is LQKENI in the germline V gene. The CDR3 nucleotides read TGTTCCAGCTCGGGCAGGGGGGTCACTGAAGCTTTCTTT. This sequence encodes CSSSGRGVTEAFF. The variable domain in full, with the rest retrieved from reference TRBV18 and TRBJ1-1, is NAGVMQNPRHLVRRRGQEARLRCSPMKGHSHVYWYRQLPEEGLKFMVYLQKENIIDESGMPKERFSAEFPKEGPSILRIQQVVRGDSAAYFCSSSGRGVTEAFFGQGTRLTVV.

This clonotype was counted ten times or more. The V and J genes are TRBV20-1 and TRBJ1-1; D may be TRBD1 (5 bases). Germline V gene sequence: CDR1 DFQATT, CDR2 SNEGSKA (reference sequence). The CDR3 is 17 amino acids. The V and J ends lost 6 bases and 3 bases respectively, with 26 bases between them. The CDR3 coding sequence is TGCAGTGCACCCCCGACAGAATACACTAAGGGAGACACTGAAGCTTTCTTT. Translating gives CSAPPTEYTKGDTEAFF.

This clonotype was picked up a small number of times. The CDR3 here is CAGKTGSPDTQYF. CDR3 DNA: TGTGCCGGAAAAACAGGGTCCCCAGATACGCAGTATTTT. The chain couples TRBV6-1 to TRBJ2-3; D might be TRBD1 (6 bases). Germline values: CDR1 MNHNS, CDR2 SASEGT. The CDR3 is made up of 13 amino acids. Between the trimmed V and J ends, which lost 11 bases and 4 bases, there was a span of 16 bases.

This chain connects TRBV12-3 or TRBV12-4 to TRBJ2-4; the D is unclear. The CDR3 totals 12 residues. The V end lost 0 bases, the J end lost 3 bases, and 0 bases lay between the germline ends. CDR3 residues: CASSLAKNIQYF. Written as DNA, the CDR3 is TGTGCCAGCAGTTTAGCCAAAAACATTCAGTACTTC.